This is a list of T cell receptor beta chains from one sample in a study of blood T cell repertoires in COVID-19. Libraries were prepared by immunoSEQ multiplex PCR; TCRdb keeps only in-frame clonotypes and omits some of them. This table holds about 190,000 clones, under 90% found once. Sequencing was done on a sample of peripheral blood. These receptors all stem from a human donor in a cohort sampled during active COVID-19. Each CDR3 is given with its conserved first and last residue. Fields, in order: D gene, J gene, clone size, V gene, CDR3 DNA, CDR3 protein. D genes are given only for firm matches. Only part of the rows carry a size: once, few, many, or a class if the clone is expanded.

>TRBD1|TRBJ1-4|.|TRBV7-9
TGTGCCAGCAGCCCTATGGACAGGGGAGGTGAAAAACTGTTTTTT
CASSPMDRGGEKLFF
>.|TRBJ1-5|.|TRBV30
TGTGCCTGGGATCGACAGGTGGGACAGCCCCAGCATTTT
CAWDRQVGQPQHF
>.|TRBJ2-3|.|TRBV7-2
TGTGCCAGCAGCTTCGGGGGAGGCCGTGGAGATACGCAGTATTTT
CASSFGGGRGDTQYF
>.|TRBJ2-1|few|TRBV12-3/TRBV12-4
TGTGCCAGCAGTTTTTCCAGGGCAAATGAGCAGTTCTTC
CASSFSRANEQFF
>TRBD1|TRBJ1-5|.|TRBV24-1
TGTGCCACCAGTGATTCTGGCGGGACAGGGACAGGGCCCCAGCATTTT
CATSDSGGTGTGPQHF
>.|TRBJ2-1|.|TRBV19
TGTGCCAGTAAAAAACAGGTTGGGTACAATGAGCAGTTCTTC
CASKKQVGYNEQFF
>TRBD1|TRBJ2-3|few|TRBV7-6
TGTGCCAGCAGCTTAGCGGGACAGGGTATCGCAGATACGCAGTATTTT
CASSLAGQGIADTQYF
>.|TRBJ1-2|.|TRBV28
TGTGCCATCCATCACCAGCGTGCTTATGGCTACACCTTC
CAIHHQRAYGYTF
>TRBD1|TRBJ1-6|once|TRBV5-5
TGTGCCAGCAGCCTGACAGGGTACGGTTCACCCCTCCACTTT
CASSLTGYGSPLHF
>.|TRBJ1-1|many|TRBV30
TGTGCCTGGAGTTGGAGACGGAGCACTGAAGCTTTCTTT
CAWSWRRSTEAFF
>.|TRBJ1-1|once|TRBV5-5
TGTGCCAGCAGCTTGGGGGGCTTGAACACTGAAGCTTTCTTT
CASSLGGLNTEAFF
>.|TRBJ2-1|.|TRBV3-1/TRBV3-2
TGTGCCAGCAGCCCCGCAGGCAACTACAATGAGCAGTTCTTC
CASSPAGNYNEQFF
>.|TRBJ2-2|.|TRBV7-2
TGTGCCAGCAGCCTACGCTGGAACACCGGGGAGCTGTTTTTT
CASSLRWNTGELFF
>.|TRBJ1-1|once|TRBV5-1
TGCGCCAGCAGCTTGGTACCAGGGCCGAACACTGAAGCTTTCTTT
CASSLVPGPNTEAFF
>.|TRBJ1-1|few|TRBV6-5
TGTGCCAGTCGGTTTCACACTGAAGCTTTCTTT
CASRFHTEAFF
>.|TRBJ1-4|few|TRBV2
TGTGCCGGAGACAGGATACAAAATGAAAAACTGTTTTTT
CAGDRIQNEKLFF
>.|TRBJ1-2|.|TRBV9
TGTGCCAGCAGCGTAGGGGGACTTCTAGGCTATGGCTACACCTTC
CASSVGGLLGYGYTF
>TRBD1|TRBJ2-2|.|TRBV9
TGTGCCAGCACCGTGGGGACAGCCTACACCGGGGAGCTGTTTTTT
CASTVGTAYTGELFF
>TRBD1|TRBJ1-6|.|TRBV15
TGTGCCACCAGCAGATCGGGACAGTATTCACCCCTCCACTTT
CATSRSGQYSPLHF
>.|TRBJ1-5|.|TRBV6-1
TGTGCCAGCAGTGAAGACCCGAGGAGGCCCCAGCATTTT
CASSEDPRRPQHF
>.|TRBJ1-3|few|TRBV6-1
TGTGCCAGCAGAGAAGTTGGAGGGATCTCTGGAAACACCATATATTTT
CASREVGGISGNTIYF
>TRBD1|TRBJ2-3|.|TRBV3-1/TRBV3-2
TGTGCCAGCAGCCATATTACAGGGGGAGCAGATACGCAGTATTTT
CASSHITGGADTQYF
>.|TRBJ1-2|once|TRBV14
TGTGCCAGCAGGGGAGCAGCGCGCTATGGCTACACCTTC
CASRGAARYGYTF
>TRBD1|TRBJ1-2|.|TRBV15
TGTGCCACCAGCAGAGCTTCTGGACAGGGTGATCATGGCTACACCTTC
CATSRASGQGDHGYTF
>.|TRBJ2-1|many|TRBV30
TGTGCCTGGAGTGTACGAGGTCCCCACAATGAGCAGTTCTTC
CAWSVRGPHNEQFF
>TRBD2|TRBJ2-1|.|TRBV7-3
TGTGCCAGCAGCGACGGGGGGAATGAGCAGTTCTTC
CASSDGGNEQFF
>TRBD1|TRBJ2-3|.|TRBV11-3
TGTGCCAGCAGCCCTCACAGGGGTGCAGATACGCAGTATTTT
CASSPHRGADTQYF
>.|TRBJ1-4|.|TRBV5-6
TGTGCCAGCAGCTACCGACAGGCGAATAATGAAAAACTGTTTTTT
CASSYRQANNEKLFF
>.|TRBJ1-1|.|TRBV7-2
TGTGCCAGCAGCTTAGTTCCGGTTCTGGCTTTCTTT
CASSLVPVLAFF
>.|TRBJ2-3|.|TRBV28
TGTGCCAGCAGTTTATTTATTGGAGCGGGCCCTGGAACAGATACGCAGTATTTT
CASSLFIGAGPGTDTQYF
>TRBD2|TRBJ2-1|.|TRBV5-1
TGCGCCAGCAGCTTTAGAACTAGCGGGGGGGCCTATGAGCAGTTCTTC
CASSFRTSGGAYEQFF
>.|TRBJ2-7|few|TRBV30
TGTGCCTGGAGCCCCCGACAGCTCGGCGAGCAGTACTTC
CAWSPRQLGEQYF
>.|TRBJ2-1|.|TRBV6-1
TGTGCCAGCAGTGAAGGGGGACTCCTCAATGAGCAGTTCTTC
CASSEGGLLNEQFF
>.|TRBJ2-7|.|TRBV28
TGTGCCAGCAGTCACAACTACGAGCAGTACTTC
CASSHNYEQYF
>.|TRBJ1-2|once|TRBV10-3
TGTGCCGCCTTCGTCCCGGGGGATGGCTACACCTTC
CAAFVPGDGYTF
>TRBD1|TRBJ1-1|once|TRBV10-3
TGTGCCATCAGTGAGGGGCTAAGGGGGCCAACGGGAATGAACACTGAAGCTTTCTTT
CAISEGLRGPTGMNTEAFF
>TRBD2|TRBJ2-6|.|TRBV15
TGTGCCACCAGCCCCCGACTAGCGCGGGACTCTGGGGCCAACGTCCTGACTTTC
CATSPRLARDSGANVLTF
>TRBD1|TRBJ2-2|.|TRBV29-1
TGCAGCGTCCTCGAGGGGGCTGGCGGGGAGCTGTTTTTT
CSVLEGAGGELFF
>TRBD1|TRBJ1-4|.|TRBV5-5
TGTGCCAGCAGCTACAGGGGCGTTGATGAAAAACTGTTTTTT
CASSYRGVDEKLFF
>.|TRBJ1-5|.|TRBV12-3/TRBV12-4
TGTGCCAGCACCTTCCTAAACAATCAGCCCCAGCATTTT
CASTFLNNQPQHF
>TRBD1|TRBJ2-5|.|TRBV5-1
TGCGCCAGCAGTATGAGTATGGGACAGGAGGGGGAGACCCAGTACTTC
CASSMSMGQEGETQYF
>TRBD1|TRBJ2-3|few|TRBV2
TGTGCCGAGATCAGGGGGCCGGGATCAGATACGCAGTATTTT
CAEIRGPGSDTQYF
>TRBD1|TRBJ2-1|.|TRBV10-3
TGTGCCATCAGTGGGGGACAGGGGGGCTACAATGAGCAGTTCTTC
CAISGGQGGYNEQFF
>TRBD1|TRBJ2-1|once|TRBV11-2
TGTGCCAGCAGCCCCCGGACAGGGGGCTTGGAGCAGTTCTTC
CASSPRTGGLEQFF
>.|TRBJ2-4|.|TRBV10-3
TGTGCCATCAGTGAGACAGGAACAAAAAACATTCAGTACTTC
CAISETGTKNIQYF